This TCR beta chain is from a study of blood T cell repertoires in COVID-19. Trimming stripped 5 bases from V and 2 bases from J, with 18 bases between. The CDR3 spans 17 residues. Germline V lookup: CDR1 SEHNR, CDR2 FQNEAQ (reference sequence). Patients from Seattle were sampled longitudinally, starting during active infection. The assay was immunoSEQ multiplex PCR, and TCRdb's table has in-frame clones only and misses some. The sample records a few hundred thousand clones, just under 90% being singletons. Material: peripheral blood. The genes are TRBV7-9 and TRBJ2-2, with a possible D match to TRBD1 (6 bases). The receptor's source is a woman between 45 and 65 years old with COVID-19, enrolled during active disease. This CDR3 is CASSARLRGINTGELFF. CDR3 nucleotide sequence: TGTGCCAGCAGCGCCCGTTTGAGGGGGATTAACACCGGGGAGCTGTTTTTT.